The source of this T cell receptor beta chain is a study of blood T cells in healthy people across ages. At the level of the study: About one barcoded beta molecule was captured per two T cells (by template switching).

Primed by a sample-barcoded 5' primer and a J-beta primer mix, a second PCR proceeded for roughly 7 to 11 cycles. TCRdb ran MiXCR on the 5' RACE reads and lists one entry per CDR3 protein. The sample contains over 1,500,000 distinct CDR3 sequences, more than 35% of which appear only once. There were healthy Caucasian individuals from Russia, aged roughly 6 to 90, serving as donors. Findings and caveats of the study: Nothing was known about donor CMV status, and this possibly confounded expanded clonotype changes. Estimates based on one million T cells were treated as lower bounds.

V was pared by 4 bases and J by 0 bases, with 10 bases between. This CDR3 contains 15 residues. In the case of this clonotype: Antigen specificity is unknown.

This sequence originates from a human donor in good health. The chain uses TRBV12-3 or TRBV12-4 and TRBJ2-1; D may be TRBD1 (6 bases). Sequencing was done on a sample of blood. In nucleotides, the CDR3 is TGTGCCAGCAGTTCGACAGGCCTCTCCTACAATGAGCAGTTCTTC. Its protein is CASSSTGLSYNEQFF.